This T cell receptor (beta chain) was observed in a study of T cell responses to AZD1222 COVID-19 vaccine. This CDR3 is 14 amino acids long. With 4 bases removed from V and 0 bases from J, the gap between germline ends came to 9 bases. The V gene's germline CDR1 is SGHAT and CDR2 FQNNGV. Sequenced by immunoSEQ multiplex PCR; TCRdb stores in-frame clones only, minus some. The table lists 100,000 or so clones, around nine tenths of them singletons, with less than 15% in the top ten. The sequencing used peripheral blood, collected on day 0 of AZD1222 vaccination. The rearrangement uses TRBV11-2 and TRBJ1-2; perhaps TRBD1 as D (6 bases). The origin of this receptor is an adult in good health. The CDR3 sequence is CASSSQGSNYGYTF. CDR3 DNA: TGTGCCAGCAGCTCCCAGGGGTCTAACTATGGCTACACCTTC.